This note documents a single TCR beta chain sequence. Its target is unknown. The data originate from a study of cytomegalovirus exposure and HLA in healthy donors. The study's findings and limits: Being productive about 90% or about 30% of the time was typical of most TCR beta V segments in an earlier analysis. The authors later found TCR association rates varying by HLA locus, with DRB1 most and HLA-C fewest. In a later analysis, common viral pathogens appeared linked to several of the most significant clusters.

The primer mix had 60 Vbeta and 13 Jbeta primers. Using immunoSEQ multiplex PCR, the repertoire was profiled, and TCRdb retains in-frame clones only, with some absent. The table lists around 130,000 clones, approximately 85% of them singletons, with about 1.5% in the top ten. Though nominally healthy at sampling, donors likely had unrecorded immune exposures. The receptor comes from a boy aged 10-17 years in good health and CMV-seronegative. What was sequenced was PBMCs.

The CDR3 DNA reads as TGTGCCAGCAGTGACGGGACAGGGCCCTACGAGCAGTACTTC. Translated: CASSDGTGPYEQYF. This chain joins TRBV6-1 and TRBJ2-7, with 9 bases lining up with TRBD1. Germline CDR1 and CDR2: MNHNS and SASEGT. This CDR3 region has 14 residues. Losses at the gene ends were 3 bases for V and 2 bases for J; bases not matched to a gene: 2.